Presented here are 2 T cell receptor beta chains from one specimen sequenced in a study of radiation and T cells in renal cell carcinoma. Time point specified: blood 4 weeks post-SBRT, at nephrectomy. The treatment: 15 Gy SBRT to primary tumor, nephrectomy 4 weeks later. Data came from immunoSEQ multiplex PCR; TCRdb stores just in-frame clones and leaves some out. Of some 64,000 clones in the sample, approximately 80% were seen once. Source: blood, taken from a patient whose treatment included radiotherapy and nephrectomy. The source is a man aged 55 to 70 with renal cell carcinoma.

The V call is TRBV7-8, the J call TRBJ2-1; tentative D call: TRBD2 (5 bases). CDR1 is SGHVS, CDR2 FQNEAQ, per germline. Deletions cut 5 bases from V and 10 bases from J, with 18 bases between. The CDR3 spans 14 residues. The CDR3 DNA follows: TGTGCCAGCAGCGTGCAGCCGGCGGAGCGGGAGCAGTTCTTC. It yields the protein CASSVQPAEREQFF.

The rearrangement links TRBV21-1 to TRBJ1-2. TRBV21-1 is marked as a pseudogene. There are 15 residues in the CDR3. This CDR3 reads CASSKAGWGARGYTF. The CDR3 DNA follows: TGTGCCAGCAGCAAAGCAGGGTGGGGGGCGCGTGGCTACACCTTC.